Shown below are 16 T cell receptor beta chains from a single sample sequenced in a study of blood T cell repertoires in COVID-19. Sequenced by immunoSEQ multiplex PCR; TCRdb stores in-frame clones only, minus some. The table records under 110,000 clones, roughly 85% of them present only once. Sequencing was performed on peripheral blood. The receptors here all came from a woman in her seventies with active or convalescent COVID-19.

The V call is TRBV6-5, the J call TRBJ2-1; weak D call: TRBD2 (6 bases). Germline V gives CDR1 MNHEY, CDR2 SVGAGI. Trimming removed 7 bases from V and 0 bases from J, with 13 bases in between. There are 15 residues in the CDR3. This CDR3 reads CASTGGGFSYNEQFF. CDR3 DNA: TGTGCCAGCACCGGTGGGGGGTTCTCCTACAATGAGCAGTTCTTC.

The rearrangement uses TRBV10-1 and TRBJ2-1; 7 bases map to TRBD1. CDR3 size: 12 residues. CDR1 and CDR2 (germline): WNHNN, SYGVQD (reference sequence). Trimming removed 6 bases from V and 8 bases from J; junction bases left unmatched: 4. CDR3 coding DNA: TGCGCCAGCAGGCATCAGGGGGATGAGCAGTTCTTC. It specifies CASRHQGDEQFF.

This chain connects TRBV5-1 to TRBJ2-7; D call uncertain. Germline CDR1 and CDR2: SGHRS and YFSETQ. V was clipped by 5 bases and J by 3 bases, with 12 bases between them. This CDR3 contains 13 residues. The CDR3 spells CASRQLPDYEQYF. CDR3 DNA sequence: TGCGCCAGCAGACAGCTACCTGACTACGAGCAGTACTTC.

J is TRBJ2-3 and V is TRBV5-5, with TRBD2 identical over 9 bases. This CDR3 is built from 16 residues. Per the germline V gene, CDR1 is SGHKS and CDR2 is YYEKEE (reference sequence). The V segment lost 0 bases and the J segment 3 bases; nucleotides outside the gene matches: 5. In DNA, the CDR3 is TGTGCCAGCAGCTTGGGGGCTAGCGGGGCAACAGATACGCAGTATTTT. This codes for CASSLGASGATDTQYF.

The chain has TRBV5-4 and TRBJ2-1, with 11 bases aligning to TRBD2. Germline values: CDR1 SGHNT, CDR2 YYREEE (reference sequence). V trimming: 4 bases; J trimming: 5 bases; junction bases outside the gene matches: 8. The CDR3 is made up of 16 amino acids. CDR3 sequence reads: CASSPIAGGIDNEQFF. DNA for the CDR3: TGTGCCAGCAGCCCCATAGCGGGGGGGATAGACAATGAGCAGTTCTTC.

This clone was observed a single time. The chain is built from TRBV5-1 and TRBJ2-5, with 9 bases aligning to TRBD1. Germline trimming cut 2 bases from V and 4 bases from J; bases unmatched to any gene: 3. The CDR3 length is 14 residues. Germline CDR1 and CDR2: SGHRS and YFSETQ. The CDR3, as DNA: TGCGCCAGCAGCTTTGTGGGACAGGGAGAGACCCAGTACTTC. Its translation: CASSFVGQGETQYF.

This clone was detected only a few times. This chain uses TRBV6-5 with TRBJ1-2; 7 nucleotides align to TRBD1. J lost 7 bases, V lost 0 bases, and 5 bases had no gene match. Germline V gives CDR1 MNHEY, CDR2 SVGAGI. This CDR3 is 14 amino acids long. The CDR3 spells CASSYSEGAPGYTF. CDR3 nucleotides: TGTGCCAGCAGTTACTCGGAGGGGGCCCCTGGCTACACCTTC.

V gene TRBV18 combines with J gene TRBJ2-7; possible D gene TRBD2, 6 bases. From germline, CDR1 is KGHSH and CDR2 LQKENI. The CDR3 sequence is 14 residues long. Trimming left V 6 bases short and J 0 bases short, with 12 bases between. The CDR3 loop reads CASSPGGNSYEQYF. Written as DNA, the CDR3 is TGTGCCAGCTCTCCCGGGGGAAACTCCTACGAGCAGTACTTC. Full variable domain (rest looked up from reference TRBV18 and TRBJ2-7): NAGVMQNPRHLVRRRGQEARLRCSPMKGHSHVYWYRQLPEEGLKFMVYLQKENIIDESGMPKERFSAEFPKEGPSILRIQQVVRGDSAAYFCASSPGGNSYEQYFGPGTRLTVT.

The CDR3 nucleotides are TGTGCCAGCAGTTTATCTTCGTTAACTTTGGGGACAGACTATGGCTACACCTTC. Amino acid sequence: CASSLSSLTLGTDYGYTF. V usage is TRBV27 and J usage is TRBJ1-2; TRBD1 matches 7 bases. Germline lookup yields CDR1 MNHEY and CDR2 SMNVEV (reference sequence). V shed 0 bases, J shed 3 bases, and the junction held 13 bases outside the gene matches. The CDR3 extends over 18 amino acids.

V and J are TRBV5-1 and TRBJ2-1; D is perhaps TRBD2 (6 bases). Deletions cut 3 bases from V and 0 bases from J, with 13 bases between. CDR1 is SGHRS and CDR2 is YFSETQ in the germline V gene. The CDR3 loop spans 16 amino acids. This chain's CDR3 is CASSSVGGSSYNEQFF. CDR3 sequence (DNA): TGCGCCAGCAGCTCGGTCGGGGGAAGCTCCTACAATGAGCAGTTCTTC.

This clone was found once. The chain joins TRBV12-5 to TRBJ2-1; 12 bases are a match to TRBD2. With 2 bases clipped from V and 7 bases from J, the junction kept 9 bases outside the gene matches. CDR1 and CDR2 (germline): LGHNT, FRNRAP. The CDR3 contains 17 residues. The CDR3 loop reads CASGLSLTSGRKNEQFF. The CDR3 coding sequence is TGTGCTAGTGGTTTGTCCCTAACTAGCGGGAGGAAAAATGAGCAGTTCTTC.

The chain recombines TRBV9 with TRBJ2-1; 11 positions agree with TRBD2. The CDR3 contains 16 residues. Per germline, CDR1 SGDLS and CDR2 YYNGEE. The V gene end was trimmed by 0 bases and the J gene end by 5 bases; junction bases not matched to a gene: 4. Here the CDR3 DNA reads TGTGCCAGCAGCGTAGATAGCGGGGGGGAACACAATGAGCAGTTCTTC. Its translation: CASSVDSGGEHNEQFF.

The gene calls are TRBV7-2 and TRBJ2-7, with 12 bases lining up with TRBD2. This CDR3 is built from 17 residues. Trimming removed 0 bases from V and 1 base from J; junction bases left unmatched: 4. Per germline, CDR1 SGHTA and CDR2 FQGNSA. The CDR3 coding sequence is TGTGCCAGCAGCTTAGCACTAGCGGGAGGAAAATCCTACGAGCAGTACTTC. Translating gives CASSLALAGGKSYEQYF.

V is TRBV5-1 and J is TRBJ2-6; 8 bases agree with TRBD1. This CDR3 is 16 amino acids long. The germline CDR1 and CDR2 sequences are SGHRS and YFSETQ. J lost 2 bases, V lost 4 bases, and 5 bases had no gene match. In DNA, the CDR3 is TGCGCCAGCAGCCCACAGGGGGGAGCTGGGGCCAACGTCCTGACTTTC. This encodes CASSPQGGAGANVLTF.

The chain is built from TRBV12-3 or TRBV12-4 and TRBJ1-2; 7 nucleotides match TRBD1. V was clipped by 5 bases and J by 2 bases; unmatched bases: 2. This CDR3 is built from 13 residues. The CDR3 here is CASSRTGNYGYTF. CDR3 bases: TGTGCCAGCAGTCGGACAGGAAACTATGGCTACACCTTC.

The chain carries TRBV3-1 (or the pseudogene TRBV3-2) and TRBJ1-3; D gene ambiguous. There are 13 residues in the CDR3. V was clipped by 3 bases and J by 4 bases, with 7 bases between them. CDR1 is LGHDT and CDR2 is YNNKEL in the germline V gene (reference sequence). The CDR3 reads CASSQGGGNTIYF. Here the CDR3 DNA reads TGTGCCAGCAGCCAGGGAGGGGGAAACACCATATATTTT.